This record covers a single T cell receptor beta chain. As yet, its antigen is unknown. This sample was taken from a study of T cells after yellow fever vaccination. Findings and limits, study-wide: Booster samples showed a return of most primary-vaccination clones (around 95% CD4, approximately 90% CD8).

TCRdb re-called the 5' RACE reads with MiXCR, one entry per CDR3 protein. The profile shows around 320,000 distinct CDR3 sequences, 8.7% of them singletons. Trimming removed 3 bases from V and 5 bases from J, with 14 bases in between. This CDR3 contains 16 residues. Germline V gene lookup returns CDR1 SGHTA and CDR2 FQGNSA. V gene TRBV7-2 combines with J gene TRBJ1-6, with a tentative D call TRBD1 (5 bases). Material: CD4+ T cells sorted from PBMCs, obtained 5 days after the yellow fever booster vaccination. The TCR comes from a man aged 18 to 35 who received the YFV17D yellow fever vaccine. The CDR3 spells CASSLSSGLNNSPLHF. In DNA form, the CDR3 reads TGTGCCAGCAGCTTGAGCTCGGGACTAAATAATTCACCCCTCCACTTT. Looking up the rest from reference TRBV7-2 and TRBJ1-6 gives the full variable domain: GAGVSQSPSNKVTEKGKDVELRCDPISGHTALYWYRQSLGQGLEFLIYFQGNSAPDKSGLPSDRFSAERTGGSVSTLTIQRTQQEDSAVYLCASSLSSGLNNSPLHFGNGTRLTVT.